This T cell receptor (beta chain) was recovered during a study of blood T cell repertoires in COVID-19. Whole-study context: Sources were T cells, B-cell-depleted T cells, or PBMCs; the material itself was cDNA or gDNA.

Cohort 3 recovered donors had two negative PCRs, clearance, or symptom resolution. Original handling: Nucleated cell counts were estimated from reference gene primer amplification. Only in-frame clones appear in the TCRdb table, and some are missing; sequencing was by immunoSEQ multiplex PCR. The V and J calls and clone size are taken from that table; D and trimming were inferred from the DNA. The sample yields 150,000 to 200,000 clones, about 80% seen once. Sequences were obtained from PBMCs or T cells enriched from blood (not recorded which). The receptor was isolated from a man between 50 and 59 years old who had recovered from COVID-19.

Here the CDR3 DNA reads TGTGCCAGCAGCTTTGGACTAGCGGGGCCTACCGGGACGCAGTATTTT. Its protein is CASSFGLAGPTGTQYF. The chain uses TRBV13 and TRBJ2-3; TRBD2 matches at 12 bases. Germline V gene data show CDR1 as PRHDT and CDR2 as FYEKMQ (reference sequence). The J segment lost 9 bases and the V segment lost 3 bases, leaving 10 bases of the junction unmatched. This CDR3 is built from 16 residues.